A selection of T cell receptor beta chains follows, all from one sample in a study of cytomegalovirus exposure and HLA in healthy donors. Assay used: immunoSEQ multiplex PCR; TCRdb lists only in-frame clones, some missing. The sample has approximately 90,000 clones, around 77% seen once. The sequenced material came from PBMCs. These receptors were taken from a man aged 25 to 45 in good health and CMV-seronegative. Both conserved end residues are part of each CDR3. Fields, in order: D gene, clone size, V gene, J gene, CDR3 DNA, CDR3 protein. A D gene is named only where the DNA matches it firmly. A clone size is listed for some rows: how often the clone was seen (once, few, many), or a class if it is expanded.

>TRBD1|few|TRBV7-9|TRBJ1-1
TGTGCCAGCAGCTTAGTAGCAGGGGGGAACACTGAAGCTTTCTTT
CASSLVAGGNTEAFF
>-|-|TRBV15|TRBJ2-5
TGTGCCACCAGCAGAGACTTGACTCAATACCAAGAGACCCAGTACTTC
CATSRDLTQYQETQYF
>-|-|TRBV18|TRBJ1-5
TGTGCCAGCTCACCGGCAGACAATCAGCCCCAGCATTTT
CASSPADNQPQHF
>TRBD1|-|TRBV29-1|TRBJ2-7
TGCAGCGTTGGCCAGACAGGGGGTTACGAGCAGTACTTC
CSVGQTGGYEQYF
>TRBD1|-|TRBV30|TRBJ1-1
TGTGCCTGCCGACGACAGGGGAACACTGAAGCTTTCTTT
CACRRQGNTEAFF
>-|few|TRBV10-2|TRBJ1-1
TGCGCCAGCAGGAACGGGGAGGGAGCTTTCTTT
CASRNGEGAFF
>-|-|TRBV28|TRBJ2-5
TGTGCCAGCAGTTTGGAGGGTGGAGAGACCCAGTACTTC
CASSLEGGETQYF
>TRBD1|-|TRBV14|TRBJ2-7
TGTGCCAGCAGCCTAAGACAGGGACCCTACGAGCAGTACTTC
CASSLRQGPYEQYF
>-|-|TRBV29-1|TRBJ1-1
TGCAGCGTTGACCGGCAGGGAATGAACACTGAAGCTTTCTTT
CSVDRQGMNTEAFF
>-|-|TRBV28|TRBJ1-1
TGTGCCAGCAGTTTAACGTCAGGTTATGCTGAAGCTTTCTTT
CASSLTSGYAEAFF
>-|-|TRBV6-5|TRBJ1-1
TGTGCCAGCAGCCACACCCACAGTGCAGGGCAAGCTTTCTTT
CASSHTHSAGQAFF
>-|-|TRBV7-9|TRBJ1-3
TGTGCCAGCAGCCATCCCATATATTTT
CASSHPIYF
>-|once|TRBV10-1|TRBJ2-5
TGCGCCAGCAGGCCCGCGGGCGGGGAGACCCAGTACTTC
CASRPAGGETQYF
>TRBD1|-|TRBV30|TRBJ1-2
TGTGCCTGGAGTGTATTGGTTCGTCGGGACAGGTCTCGGCAGAACTATGGCTACACCTTC
CAWSVLVRRDRSRQNYGYTF
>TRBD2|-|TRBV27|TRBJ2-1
TGTGCCAGCATGAGAGCGGGAGGGCCCGACAATGAGCAGTTCTTC
CASMRAGGPDNEQFF
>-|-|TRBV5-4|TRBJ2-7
TGTGCCAGCAGCTTGGAGGGGACTGACTACGAGCAGTACTTC
CASSLEGTDYEQYF
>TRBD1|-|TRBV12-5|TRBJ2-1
TGTGCTAGTGGTCCCGGACAGGGGGTAAATGAGCAGTTCTTC
CASGPGQGVNEQFF
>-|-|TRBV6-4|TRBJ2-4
TGTGCCAGCAAGGACAGTATAGCCAAAAACATTCAGTACTTC
CASKDSIAKNIQYF
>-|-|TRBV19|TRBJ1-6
TGTGCCAGTAGTATAGACCGGGATCTTTTTAATTCACCCCTCCACTTT
CASSIDRDLFNSPLHF
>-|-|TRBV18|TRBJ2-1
TGTGCCGGCTCACCTGGACAGTACAATGAGCAGTTCTTC
CAGSPGQYNEQFF
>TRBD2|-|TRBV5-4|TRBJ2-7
TGTGCCAGCAGCTGGGGACTAGCTCCGTCCGAGCAGTACTTC
CASSWGLAPSEQYF
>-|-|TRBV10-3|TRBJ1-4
TGTGCCATCGCTGAGACGGGGGGCGCTTCGAGTGAAAAACTGTTTTTT
CAIAETGGASSEKLFF
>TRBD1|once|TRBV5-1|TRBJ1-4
TGCGCCAGCAGCTCTCAGACAGGGTCGAATGAAAAACTGTTTTTT
CASSSQTGSNEKLFF
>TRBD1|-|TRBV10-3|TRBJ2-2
TGTGCCACAGGGAACCACAGGGGGCGTAGCACCGGGGAGCTGTTTTTT
CATGNHRGRSTGELFF
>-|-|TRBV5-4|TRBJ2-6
TGTGCCAGCACCCCCGGGGGATCATTCTCTGGGGCCAACGTCCTGACTTTC
CASTPGGSFSGANVLTF
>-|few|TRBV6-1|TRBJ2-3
TGTGCCAGCAGTCCCGGCAGGGACACAGATACGCAGTATTTT
CASSPGRDTDTQYF
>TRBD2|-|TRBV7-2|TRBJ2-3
TGTGCCAGCAGCCCGGGGGGGGCAGATACGCAGTATTTT
CASSPGGADTQYF
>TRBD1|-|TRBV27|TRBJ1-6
TGTGCCAGCAGTTTAACGGCGCCAGGGGGCGACGATTATAATTCACCCCTCCACTTT
CASSLTAPGGDDYNSPLHF
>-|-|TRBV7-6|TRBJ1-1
TGTGCCAGCAGCCTGGACAGCCTGGGGACACTGAAAGAAGCTTTCTTT
CASSLDSLGTLKEAFF
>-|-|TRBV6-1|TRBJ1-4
TGTGCCAGCAGTGAAAGGGTAATGGGGGGTTCAACTAATGAAAAACTGTTTTTT
CASSERVMGGSTNEKLFF
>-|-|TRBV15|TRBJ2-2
TGTGCCACCAGCAGAGACGGCACTAGGGCTGGGAACACCGGGGAGCTGTTTTTT
CATSRDGTRAGNTGELFF
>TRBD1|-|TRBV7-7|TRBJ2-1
TGTGCTAGCAGTAGGGGGCGAGCAAATGAGCAGTTCTTC
CASSRGRANEQFF
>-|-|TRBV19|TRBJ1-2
TGTGCCAGTAGCCAAGTCCCTCCGGGAGATCATGGCTACACCTTC
CASSQVPPGDHGYTF
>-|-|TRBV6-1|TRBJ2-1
TGTGCCAGCAGCACCACAGGCTACTACAATGAGCAGTTCTTC
CASSTTGYYNEQFF
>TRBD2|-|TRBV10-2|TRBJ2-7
TGCGCCAGCAACATAGGACTAGCGGGAGGGTCCGAGCAGTACTTC
CASNIGLAGGSEQYF
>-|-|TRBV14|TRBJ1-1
TGTGCCAGCAGCCAAGTAACAGGGAGGGCGAACACTGAAGCTTTCTTT
CASSQVTGRANTEAFF
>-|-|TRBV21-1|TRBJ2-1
TGTGCCAGCAGCAAAATCCAAAACGAGGCGGGAGCGCCGGTAGATGAGCAGTTCTTC
CASSKIQNEAGAPVDEQFF